This T cell receptor (beta chain) was recorded in a study of blood T cell repertoires in COVID-19. Method: immunoSEQ multiplex PCR; TCRdb's copy keeps in-frame clones and lacks some. Among a few hundred thousand clones listed, around 82% were seen once. In germline, CDR1 is MDHEN, CDR2 SYDVKM. The V gene end was trimmed by 4 bases and the J gene end by 6 bases; junction bases not matched to a gene: 7. This CDR3 region has 15 residues. This sequence joins TRBV28 and TRBJ2-1; 9 nucleotides line up with TRBD2. The TCR comes from a woman aged 35 to 49 with acute COVID-19. The sample consisted of PBMCs or T cells enriched from blood (not recorded which). This CDR3 is CASSSGGRDGNEQFF. The DNA of the CDR3 is TGTGCCAGCAGTTCGGGCGGGAGGGATGGCAATGAGCAGTTCTTC.